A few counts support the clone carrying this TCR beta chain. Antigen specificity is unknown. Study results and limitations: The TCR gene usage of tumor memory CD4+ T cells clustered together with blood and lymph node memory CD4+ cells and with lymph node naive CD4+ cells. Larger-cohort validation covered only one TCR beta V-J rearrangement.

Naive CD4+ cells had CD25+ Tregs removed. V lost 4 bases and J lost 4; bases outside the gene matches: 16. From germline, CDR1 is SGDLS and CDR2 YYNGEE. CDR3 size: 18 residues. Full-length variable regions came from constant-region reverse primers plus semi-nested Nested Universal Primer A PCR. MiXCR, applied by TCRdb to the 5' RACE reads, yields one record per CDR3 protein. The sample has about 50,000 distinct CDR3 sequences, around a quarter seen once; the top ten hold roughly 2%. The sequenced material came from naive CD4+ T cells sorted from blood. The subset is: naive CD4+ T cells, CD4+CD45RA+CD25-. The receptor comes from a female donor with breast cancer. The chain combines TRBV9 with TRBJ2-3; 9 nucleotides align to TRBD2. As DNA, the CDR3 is TGTGCCAGCAGCCCCAACCCCACCGGGACTAGCTCTCCAGATACGCAGTATTTT. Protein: CASSPNPTGTSSPDTQYF.